The rows below give T cell receptor beta chains drawn from one sample of a study of blood T cell repertoires in COVID-19. The method was immunoSEQ multiplex PCR; TCRdb's version includes in-frame clones alone and lacks a portion of them. In the table there are about 410,000 clones, 75% to 90% of which are singletons. What was sequenced was peripheral blood. The receptors were sampled from a woman in her thirties with active or convalescent COVID-19. Both conserved end residues are part of each CDR3. A D gene is named only where the DNA matches it firmly. Size tells how often a clone was seen (once, few, many) or the class of an expanded clone, and some rows leave it out.

cdr3_nt,cdr3_aa,v_call,d_call,clone_size,j_call
TGTGCCAGCAGCTTAGGGGCAGGCGTTGCCACTGAAGCTTTCTTT,CASSLGAGVATEAFF,TRBV7-8,-,-,TRBJ1-1
TGTGCCAGCAGTGACTCGCAAGCGGGAGAGTCCGGGGAGCTGTTTTTT,CASSDSQAGESGELFF,TRBV6-4,TRBD2,few,TRBJ2-2
TGTGCCACCAGCAGACGTGGGACTAGCGGCTCGAATGAGCAGTTCTTC,CATSRRGTSGSNEQFF,TRBV15,TRBD2,-,TRBJ2-1
TGTGCCAGCAGTTTAGAGGTCAGCTCCTACGAGCAGTACTTC,CASSLEVSSYEQYF,TRBV27,-,-,TRBJ2-7
TGTGCCAGCAGTGAATCGGACAGCCTAAATTCACCCCTCCACTTT,CASSESDSLNSPLHF,TRBV6-1,-,-,TRBJ1-6
TGTGCCAGCAGTTTCCCCCTTAGCGGGGGGGACCAAGAGACCCAGTACTTC,CASSFPLSGGDQETQYF,TRBV6-2/TRBV6-3,TRBD2,-,TRBJ2-5
TGTGCCAGCAGCGGTAGTGGAGGGGGCGGTGTACGCAATCAGCCCCAGCATTTT,CASSGSGGGGVRNQPQHF,TRBV7-9,TRBD1,-,TRBJ1-5
TGTGCCAGCAGCTTGGCAATATTGTCGGCGGGGGGCACGACCCAGTACTTC,CASSLAILSAGGTTQYF,TRBV5-4,TRBD2,-,TRBJ2-5
TGTGCCAGCAGCTTGTCCGGGGTCGGGGCCAACGTCCTGACTTTC,CASSLSGVGANVLTF,TRBV5-8,-,-,TRBJ2-6
TGTGCCATCAGTGAGTTCGGGAATTCACCCCTCCACTTT,CAISEFGNSPLHF,TRBV10-3,-,few,TRBJ1-6
TGTGCCACCAGCAGAGAAGTGACAGTGAATTCACCCCTCCACTTT,CATSREVTVNSPLHF,TRBV15,-,once,TRBJ1-6
TGTGCCAGCAGCTCACAGGGGTGGGGGAACACTGAAGCTTTCTTT,CASSSQGWGNTEAFF,TRBV7-6,TRBD1,once,TRBJ1-1
TGTGCCAGTAGTATAAGGCAGGGTGAAGCTTTCTTT,CASSIRQGEAFF,TRBV19,-,-,TRBJ1-1
TGTGCCAGCAGCTTAGGAGGCGGGCTGTTTTTT,CASSLGGGLFF,TRBV7-2,-,-,TRBJ2-2
TGTGCCAGCAGCAAGGACAGGGGGCTCGGGAACACTGAAGCTTTCTTT,CASSKDRGLGNTEAFF,TRBV5-4,TRBD1,-,TRBJ1-1
TGTGCCATCTTGTCAGGGTTTAACACCGGGGAGCTGTTTTTT,CAILSGFNTGELFF,TRBV10-3,-,-,TRBJ2-2
TGTGCCAGCAGCACCTTCGGGGGAGCTAACTATGGCTACACCTTC,CASSTFGGANYGYTF,TRBV9,-,-,TRBJ1-2
TGTGCCTGGAGTGTAGTCGGAGATACGCAGTATTTT,CAWSVVGDTQYF,TRBV30,-,-,TRBJ2-3
TGTGCCAGCAGCCCACGCACTGGACAGCCCTCCTACAATGAGCAGTTCTTC,CASSPRTGQPSYNEQFF,TRBV11-2,-,once,TRBJ2-1
TGTGCCAGCAGCCGTCAGGGGGATTATGAGCAGTTCTTC,CASSRQGDYEQFF,TRBV3-1/TRBV3-2,TRBD1,-,TRBJ2-1
TGTGCCAGCGGGGCCGAACAGTGGCTAGATACGCAGTATTTT,CASGAEQWLDTQYF,TRBV6-1,-,-,TRBJ2-3
TGTGCCAGCAGCTTGGATAGGGACACCACTGAAGCTTTCTTT,CASSLDRDTTEAFF,TRBV5-4,-,-,TRBJ1-1
TGCGCCAGCAGTGAGTCGATTTTGGCGGGGGGGCCCGACTACAATGAGCAGTTCTTC,CASSESILAGGPDYNEQFF,TRBV10-1,TRBD2,-,TRBJ2-1
TGCGCCAGCAGTGCCGGGACAGACACCGGGGAGCTGTTTTTT,CASSAGTDTGELFF,TRBV5-1,TRBD1,-,TRBJ2-2
TGTGCCAGCATAGGCGGGGAGGGCGCTGGGGCCAACGTCCTGACTTTC,CASIGGEGAGANVLTF,TRBV25-1,TRBD2,few,TRBJ2-6
TGTGCCAGCAGCCACACATACCCCGGGACAACTAGCACAGATACGCAGTATTTT,CASSHTYPGTTSTDTQYF,TRBV13,-,-,TRBJ2-3
TGCGCCAGCCGCCAAAGCACAGGGAACGGCTACACCTTC,CASRQSTGNGYTF,TRBV5-1,-,-,TRBJ1-2
TGTGCCAGTAGTGGGCCGGGACTCCTTAACAATGAGCAGTTCTTC,CASSGPGLLNNEQFF,TRBV19,-,-,TRBJ2-1
TGTGCCAGCAGCAGCACCGGTGGGGCAAGGAATGAAAAACTGTTTTTT,CASSSTGGARNEKLFF,TRBV5-6,-,-,TRBJ1-4
TGTGCCAGCAGTAAGCCGGAGGGCAGAATTAACTATGGCTACACCTTC,CASSKPEGRINYGYTF,TRBV28,-,-,TRBJ1-2
TGTGCCAGCTTTCGGGGAAAACTGTTTTTT,CASFRGKLFF,TRBV19,-,-,TRBJ1-4
TGTGCCAGCAGCTCCCTCAGGTTGAACACTGAAGCTTTCTTT,CASSSLRLNTEAFF,TRBV7-2,-,-,TRBJ1-1
TGTGCCAGCAGCTTTCTGGGGGCTTCGGGGGCCAACGTCCTGACTTTC,CASSFLGASGANVLTF,TRBV11-2,-,-,TRBJ2-6
TGTGCCAGCAGCTCCAATCGGGGGGGAAGGTCCTACGAGCAGTACTTC,CASSSNRGGRSYEQYF,TRBV7-9,TRBD2,-,TRBJ2-7
TGTGCCAGCAGAGACAGGGGGAACTACGAGCAGTACTTC,CASRDRGNYEQYF,TRBV2,TRBD1,-,TRBJ2-7
TGTGCCAGCAGGACAGGGTTCGGCTACACCTTC,CASRTGFGYTF,TRBV2,TRBD1,-,TRBJ1-2
TGTGCCAGCAGCTTTGGACTAGCGGGAGGCCCCTACGAGCAGTACTTC,CASSFGLAGGPYEQYF,TRBV11-2,TRBD2,-,TRBJ2-7
TGTGCCAGTAGTACTATAGGGGGGGACACTGAAGCTTTCTTT,CASSTIGGDTEAFF,TRBV19,-,-,TRBJ1-1
TGCAGCGTTGGAGGGAAAATGCCGAACACTGAAGCTTTCTTT,CSVGGKMPNTEAFF,TRBV29-1,-,-,TRBJ1-1
TGTGCCAGCGAAGGACAGGGCTACTACGAGCAGTACTTC,CASEGQGYYEQYF,TRBV6-5,TRBD1,-,TRBJ2-7
TGTGCCAGAAGCTCACAGGGGGAAGACACTGAAGCTTTCTTT,CARSSQGEDTEAFF,TRBV5-3,TRBD1,few,TRBJ1-1
TGTGCCAGCGTGGAGCGGGACAACTTATGGGACACAGATACGCAGTATTTT,CASVERDNLWDTDTQYF,TRBV12-1,-,once,TRBJ2-3
TGTGCCAGCAGCTCTACCACTTTACCTAGCGGGAGGGCCGGGGAGACCCAGTACTTC,CASSSTTLPSGRAGETQYF,TRBV7-9,TRBD2,-,TRBJ2-5
TGTGCCAGCAGCACCAGAGGGGGCCAGCCCTATGGCTACACCTTC,CASSTRGGQPYGYTF,TRBV5-6,TRBD1,-,TRBJ1-2
TGTGCCAGCAGCCGGGCGCGGGGCTATGTTCGCTACACCTTC,CASSRARGYVRYTF,TRBV21-1,-,few,TRBJ1-2
TGTGCCAGCAGGCCCACAGGGGCTAACTATGGCTACACCTTC,CASRPTGANYGYTF,TRBV6-5,TRBD1,few,TRBJ1-2
TGTGCCAGCAGCTTAGGGCATATCCGGGACAGGGCAGGGACTGAAGCTTTCTTT,CASSLGHIRDRAGTEAFF,TRBV7-9,TRBD1,-,TRBJ1-1
TGTGCCAGCAGTTTACCTAGCGGGGGGGCAGCAGATACGCAGTATTTT,CASSLPSGGAADTQYF,TRBV27,TRBD2,-,TRBJ2-3
TGTGCCAGCAGCTCACGACTAGCGGGGAACCAAGAGACCCAGTACTTC,CASSSRLAGNQETQYF,TRBV5-4,TRBD2,-,TRBJ2-5
TGCGCCAGCAGCCAAGACGGGGTACCCCCCTACGAGCAGTACTTC,CASSQDGVPPYEQYF,TRBV4-1,-,few,TRBJ2-7
TGTGCCTGCCCAAAATGGACAGGATTAAACATGAACACTGAAGCTTTCTTT,CACPKWTGLNMNTEAFF,TRBV30,TRBD1,-,TRBJ1-1
TGTGCCAGTAGTTCCAGGGGGGAGGTCACAGATACGCAGTATTTT,CASSSRGEVTDTQYF,TRBV19,-,-,TRBJ2-3
TGTGCCAGCAGCCCAGACAGGGTGGCTGGGAACACTGAAGCTTTCTTT,CASSPDRVAGNTEAFF,TRBV7-8,TRBD1,-,TRBJ1-1
TGTGCCAGCAGTGATAGGCAGGGCTACACTGAAGCTTTCTTT,CASSDRQGYTEAFF,TRBV2,-,-,TRBJ1-1
TGTGCCAGCAGCGAACAGGGGGCTTTTAATTCACCCCTCCACTTT,CASSEQGAFNSPLHF,TRBV9,TRBD1,-,TRBJ1-6
TGTGCCAGCAGTCAGACAGGACGTTCCTATGGCTACACCTTC,CASSQTGRSYGYTF,TRBV27,-,-,TRBJ1-2
TGTGCCAGCAGCGTGGTTCTATGGACTCCCCGCTTT,CASSVVLWTPRF,TRBV9,-,-,TRBJ1-4
TGTGCCAGTAGTACGCCCCGAAAAACCGGGACAGGGGATCGATTCGGTTCAGAGCAGTTCTTC,CASSTPRKTGTGDRFGSEQFF,TRBV19,TRBD1,-,TRBJ2-1
TGTGCCACCCTCAGTATAGGCTACACCTTC,CATLSIGYTF,TRBV19,-,once,TRBJ1-2
TGCGCCAGCAGCTTAACAATATCAGTCACCTACGAGCAGTACTTC,CASSLTISVTYEQYF,TRBV4-1,-,-,TRBJ2-7